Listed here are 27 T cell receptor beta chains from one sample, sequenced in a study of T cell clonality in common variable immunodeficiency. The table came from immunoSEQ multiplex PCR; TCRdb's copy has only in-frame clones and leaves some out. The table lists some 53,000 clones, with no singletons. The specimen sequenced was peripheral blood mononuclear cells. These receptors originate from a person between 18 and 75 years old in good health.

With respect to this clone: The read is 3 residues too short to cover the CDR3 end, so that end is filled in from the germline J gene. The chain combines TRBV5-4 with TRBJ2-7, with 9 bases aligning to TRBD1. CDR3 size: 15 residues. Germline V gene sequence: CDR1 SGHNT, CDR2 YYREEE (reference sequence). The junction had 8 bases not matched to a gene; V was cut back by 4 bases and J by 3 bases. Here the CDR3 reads CASSPPTGGGYEQYF. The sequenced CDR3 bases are TGTGCCAGCAGCCCACCGACAGGGGGTGGCTACGAG.

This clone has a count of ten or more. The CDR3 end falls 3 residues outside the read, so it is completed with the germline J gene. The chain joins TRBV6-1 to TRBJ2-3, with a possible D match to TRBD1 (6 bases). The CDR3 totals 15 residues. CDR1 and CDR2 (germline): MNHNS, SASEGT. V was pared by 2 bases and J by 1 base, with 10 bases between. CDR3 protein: CASSERGGGTDTQYF. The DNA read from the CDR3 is TGTGCCAGCAGTGAACGAGGGGGAGGCACAGATACG.

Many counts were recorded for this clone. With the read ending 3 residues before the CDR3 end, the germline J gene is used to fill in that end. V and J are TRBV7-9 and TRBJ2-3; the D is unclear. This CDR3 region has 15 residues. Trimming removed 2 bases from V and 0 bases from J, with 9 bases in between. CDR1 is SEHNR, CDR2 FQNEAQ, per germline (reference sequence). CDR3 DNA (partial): TGTGCCAGCAGCTTAAGGCAACCTAGCACAGATACG. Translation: CASSLRQPSTDT. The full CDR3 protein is CASSLRQPSTDTQYF. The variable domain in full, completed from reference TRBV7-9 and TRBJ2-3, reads DTGVSQNPRHKITKRGQNVTFRCDPISEHNRLYWYRQTLGQGPEFLTYFQNEAQLEKSRLLSDRFSAERPKGSFSTLEIQRTEQGDSAMYLCASSLRQPSTDTQYFGPGTRLTVL.

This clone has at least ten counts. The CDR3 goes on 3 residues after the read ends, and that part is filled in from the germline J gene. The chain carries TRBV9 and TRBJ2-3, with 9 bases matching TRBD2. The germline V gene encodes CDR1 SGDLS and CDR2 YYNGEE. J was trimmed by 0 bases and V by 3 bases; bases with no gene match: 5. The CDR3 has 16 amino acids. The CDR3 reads CASSGQGLASTDTQYF. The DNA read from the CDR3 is TGTGCCAGCAGCGGGCAAGGACTAGCGAGCACAGATACG. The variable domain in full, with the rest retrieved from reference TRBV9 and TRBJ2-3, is DSGVTQTPKHLITATGQRVTLRCSPRSGDLSVYWYQQSLDQGLQFLIQYYNGEERAKGNILERFSAQQFPDLHSELNLSSLELGDSALYFCASSGQGLASTDTQYFGPGTRLTVL.

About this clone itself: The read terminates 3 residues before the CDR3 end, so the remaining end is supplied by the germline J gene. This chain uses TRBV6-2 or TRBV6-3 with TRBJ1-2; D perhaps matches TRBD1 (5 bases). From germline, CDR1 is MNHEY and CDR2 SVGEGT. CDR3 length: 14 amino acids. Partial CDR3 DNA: TGTGCCATCGCAGGAGGGACTAGTGCCGATGAA. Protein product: CAIAGGTSADE. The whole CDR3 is CAIAGGTSADEYTF.

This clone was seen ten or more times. The CDR3 sequence is CASSPKGGQGNNEQFF. The CDR3 bases that were read are TGTGCCAGCAGCCCGAAAGGGGGACAGGGAAACAATGAG. The V gene is TRBV7-3, the J gene TRBJ2-1, with TRBD1 matching over 9 bases. The read ends 3 residues early relative to the CDR3; the germline J gene fills the gap. This CDR3 is 16 amino acids long. V shed 5 bases, J shed 5 bases, and the junction held 10 bases outside the gene matches. Germline CDR1 reads SGHTA; CDR2 reads FQGTGA. Filled out from reference TRBV7-3 and TRBJ2-1, the complete variable domain reads GAGVSQTPSNKVTEKGKYVELRCDPISGHTALYWYRQSLGQGPEFLIYFQGTGAADDSGLPNDRFFAVRPEGSVSTLKIQRTERGDSAVYLCASSPKGGQGNNEQFFGPGTRLTVL.

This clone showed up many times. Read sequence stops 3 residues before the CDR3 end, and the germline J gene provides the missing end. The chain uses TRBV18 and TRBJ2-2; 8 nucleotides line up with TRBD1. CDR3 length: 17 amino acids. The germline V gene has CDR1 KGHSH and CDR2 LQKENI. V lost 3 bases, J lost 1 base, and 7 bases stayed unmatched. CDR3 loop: CASSPNRQGWNTGELFF. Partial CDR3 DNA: TGTGCCAGCTCACCTAACCGACAGGGGTGGAACACCGGGGAG.

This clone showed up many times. The CDR3 loop reads CAWNSGGYEQYF. Incomplete CDR3 DNA: TGTGCCTGGAATTCAGGGGGTTACGAG. The rearrangement links TRBV30 to TRBJ2-7; 7 bases are a match to TRBD1. Coverage ceases 3 residues before the CDR3 finishes, and the germline J gene fills in the end. V lost 4 bases and J lost 4; bases outside the gene matches: 4. CDR3 size: 12 residues. The germline CDR1 and CDR2 sequences are GTSNPN and SVGIG (reference sequence). The variable domain in full, with the rest retrieved from reference TRBV30 and TRBJ2-7, is SQTIHQWPATLVQPVGSPLSLECTVEGTSNPNLYWYRQAAGRGLQLLFYSVGIGQISSEVPQNLSASRPQDRQFILSSKKLLLSDSGFYLCAWNSGGYEQYFGPGTRLTVT.

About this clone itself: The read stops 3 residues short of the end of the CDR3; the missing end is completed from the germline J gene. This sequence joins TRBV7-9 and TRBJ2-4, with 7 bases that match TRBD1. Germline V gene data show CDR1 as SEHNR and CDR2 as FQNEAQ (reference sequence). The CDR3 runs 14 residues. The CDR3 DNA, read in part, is TGTGCCAGCAGCTCCCTGGGACAGCAGTTGAGT. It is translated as CASSSLGQQLS. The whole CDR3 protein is CASSSLGQQLSQYF.

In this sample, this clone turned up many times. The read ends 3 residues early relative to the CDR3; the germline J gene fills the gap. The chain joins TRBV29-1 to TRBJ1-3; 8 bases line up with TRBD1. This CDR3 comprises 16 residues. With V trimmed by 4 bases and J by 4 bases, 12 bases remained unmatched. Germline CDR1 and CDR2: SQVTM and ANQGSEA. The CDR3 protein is CSVGDRRVMGGNTIYF. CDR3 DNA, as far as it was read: TGCAGCGTTGGGGACAGGAGGGTAATGGGGGGAAACACC. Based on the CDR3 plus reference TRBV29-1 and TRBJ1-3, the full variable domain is SAVISQKPSRDICQRGTSLTIQCQVDSQVTMMFWYRQQPGQSLTLIATANQGSEATYESGFVIDKFPISRPNLTFSTLTVSNMSPEDSSIYLCSVGDRRVMGGNTIYFGEGSWLTVV.

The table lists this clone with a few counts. This CDR3 reads CSATRENWYGYTF. The sequenced CDR3 bases are TGCAGTGCCACCAGGGAAAACTGGTATGGC. The chain carries TRBV20-1 and TRBJ1-2; D is perhaps TRBD1 (5 bases). The sequenced fragment ends 3 residues before the CDR3 boundary, so the rest is inferred from the germline J gene. Trimming removed 6 bases at V and 5 bases at J, with 16 bases between. The CDR3 contains 13 residues. Germline CDR1 reads DFQATT; CDR2 reads SNEGSKA (reference sequence).

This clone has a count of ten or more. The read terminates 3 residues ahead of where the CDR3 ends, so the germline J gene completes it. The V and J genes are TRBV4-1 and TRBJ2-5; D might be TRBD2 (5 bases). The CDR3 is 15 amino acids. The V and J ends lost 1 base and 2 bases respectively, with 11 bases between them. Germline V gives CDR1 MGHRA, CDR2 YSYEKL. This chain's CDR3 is CASSQAGSLQETQYF. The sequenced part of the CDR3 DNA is TGCGCCAGCAGCCAAGCGGGGAGTTTGCAAGAGACC.

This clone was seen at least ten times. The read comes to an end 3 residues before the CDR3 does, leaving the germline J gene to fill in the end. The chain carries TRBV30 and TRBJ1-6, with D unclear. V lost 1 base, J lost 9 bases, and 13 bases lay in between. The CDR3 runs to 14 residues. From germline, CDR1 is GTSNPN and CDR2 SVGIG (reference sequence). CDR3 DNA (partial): TGTGCCTGGAGTGGCTCCTTTCAGAGTTCACCC. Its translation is CAWSGSFQSSP. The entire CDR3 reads CAWSGSFQSSPLHF.

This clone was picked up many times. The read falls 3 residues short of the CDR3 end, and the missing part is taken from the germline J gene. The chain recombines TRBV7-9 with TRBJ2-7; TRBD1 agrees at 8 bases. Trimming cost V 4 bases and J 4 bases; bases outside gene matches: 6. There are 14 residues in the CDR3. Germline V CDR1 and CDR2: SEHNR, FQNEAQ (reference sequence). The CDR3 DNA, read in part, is TGTGCCAGCAGCTCGGACAGGGAGCTTTACGAG. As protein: CASSSDRELYE. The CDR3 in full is CASSSDRELYEQYF.

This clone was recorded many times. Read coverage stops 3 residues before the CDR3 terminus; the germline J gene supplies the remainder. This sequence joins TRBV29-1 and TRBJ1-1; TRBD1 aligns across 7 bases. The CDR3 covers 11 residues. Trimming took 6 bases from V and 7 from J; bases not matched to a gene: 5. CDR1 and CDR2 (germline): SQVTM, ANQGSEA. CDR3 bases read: TGCAGCGTCCGACAGGGCTTTGAA. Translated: CSVRQGFE. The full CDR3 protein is CSVRQGFEAFF.

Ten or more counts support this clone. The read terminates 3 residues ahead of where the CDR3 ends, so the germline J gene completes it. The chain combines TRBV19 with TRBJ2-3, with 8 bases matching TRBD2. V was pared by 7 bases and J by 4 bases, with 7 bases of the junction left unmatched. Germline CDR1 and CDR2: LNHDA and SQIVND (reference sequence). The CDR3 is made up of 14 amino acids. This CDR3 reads CASTPTSASDTQYF. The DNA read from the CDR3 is TGTGCCAGTACCCCGACTAGCGCTTCAGATACG.

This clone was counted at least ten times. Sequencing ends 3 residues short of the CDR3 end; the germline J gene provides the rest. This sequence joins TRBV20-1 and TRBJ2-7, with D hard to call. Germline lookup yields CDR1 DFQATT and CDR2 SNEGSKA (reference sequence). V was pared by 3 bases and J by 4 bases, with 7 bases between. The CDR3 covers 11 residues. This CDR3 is CSASPKYEQYF. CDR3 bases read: TGCAGTGCTAGTCCCAAATACGAG.

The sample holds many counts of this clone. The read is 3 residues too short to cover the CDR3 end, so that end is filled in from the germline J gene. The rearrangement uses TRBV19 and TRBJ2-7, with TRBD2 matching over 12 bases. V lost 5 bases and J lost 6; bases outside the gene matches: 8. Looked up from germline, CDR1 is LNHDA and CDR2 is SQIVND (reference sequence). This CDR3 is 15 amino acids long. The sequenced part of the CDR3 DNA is TGTGCCAGTAGTCCCGCTAGCGGGAGGGGCTCCGAG. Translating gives CASSPASGRGSE. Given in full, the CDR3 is CASSPASGRGSEQYF. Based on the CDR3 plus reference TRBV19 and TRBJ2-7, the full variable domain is DGGITQSPKYLFRKEGQNVTLSCEQNLNHDAMYWYRQDPGQGLRLIYYSQIVNDFQKGDIAEGYSVSREKKESFPLTVTSAQKNPTAFYLCASSPASGRGSEQYFGPGTRLTVT.

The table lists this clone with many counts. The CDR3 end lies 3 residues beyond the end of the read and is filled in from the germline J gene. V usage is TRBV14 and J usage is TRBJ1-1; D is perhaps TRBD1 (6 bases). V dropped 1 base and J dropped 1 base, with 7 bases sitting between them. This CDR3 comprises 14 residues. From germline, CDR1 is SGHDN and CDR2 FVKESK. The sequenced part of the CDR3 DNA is TGTGCCAGCAGCCAAGGGACAGCGAACACTGAA. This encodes CASSQGTANTE. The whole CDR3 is CASSQGTANTEAFF.

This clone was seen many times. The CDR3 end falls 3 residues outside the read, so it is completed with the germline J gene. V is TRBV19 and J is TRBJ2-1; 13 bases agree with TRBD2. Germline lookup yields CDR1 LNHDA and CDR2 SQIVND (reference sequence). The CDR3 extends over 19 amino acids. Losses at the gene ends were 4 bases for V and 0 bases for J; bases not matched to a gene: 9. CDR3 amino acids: CASSTPTSGRTSSYNEQFF. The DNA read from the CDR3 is TGTGCCAGTAGTACCCCGACTAGCGGGAGGACAAGCTCCTACAATGAG.

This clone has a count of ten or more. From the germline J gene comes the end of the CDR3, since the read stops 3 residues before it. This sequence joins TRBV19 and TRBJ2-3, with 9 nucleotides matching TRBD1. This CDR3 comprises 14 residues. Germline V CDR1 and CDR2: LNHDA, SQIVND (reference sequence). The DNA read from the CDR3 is TGTGCCAGTTCCCCGGGACAGGGTCGGCTGGCG. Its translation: CASSPGQGRLA. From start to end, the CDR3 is CASSPGQGRLAQYF. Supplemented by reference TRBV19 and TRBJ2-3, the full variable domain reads DGGITQSPKYLFRKEGQNVTLSCEQNLNHDAMYWYRQDPGQGLRLIYYSQIVNDFQKGDIAEGYSVSREKKESFPLTVTSAQKNPTAFYLCASSPGQGRLAQYFGPGTRLTVL.

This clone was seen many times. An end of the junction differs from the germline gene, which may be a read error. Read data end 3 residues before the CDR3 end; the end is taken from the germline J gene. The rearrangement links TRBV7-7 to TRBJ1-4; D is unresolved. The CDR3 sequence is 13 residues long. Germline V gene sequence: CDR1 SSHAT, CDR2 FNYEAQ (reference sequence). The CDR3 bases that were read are TGTGCTAGCAGCTTCAGAGTTAATGAAAAA. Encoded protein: CASSFRVNEK. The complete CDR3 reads CASSFRVNEKLFF.

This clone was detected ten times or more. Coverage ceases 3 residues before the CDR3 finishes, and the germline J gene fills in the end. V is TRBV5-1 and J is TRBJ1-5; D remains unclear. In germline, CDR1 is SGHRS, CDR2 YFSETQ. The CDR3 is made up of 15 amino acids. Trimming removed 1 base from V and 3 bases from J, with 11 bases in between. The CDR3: CASSLNDGFNQPQHF. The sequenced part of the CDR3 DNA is TGCGCCAGCAGCTTGAATGACGGGTTCAATCAGCCC.

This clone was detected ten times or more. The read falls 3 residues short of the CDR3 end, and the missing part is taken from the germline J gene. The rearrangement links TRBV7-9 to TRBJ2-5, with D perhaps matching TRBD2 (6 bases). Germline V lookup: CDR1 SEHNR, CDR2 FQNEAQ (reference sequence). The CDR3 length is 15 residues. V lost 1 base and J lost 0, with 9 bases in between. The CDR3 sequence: CASSLDGGYQETQYF. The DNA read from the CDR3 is TGTGCCAGCAGCTTAGATGGGGGGTACCAAGAGACC. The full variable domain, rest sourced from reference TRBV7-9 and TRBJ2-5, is DTGVSQNPRHKITKRGQNVTFRCDPISEHNRLYWYRQTLGQGPEFLTYFQNEAQLEKSRLLSDRFSAERPKGSFSTLEIQRTEQGDSAMYLCASSLDGGYQETQYFGPGTRLLVL.

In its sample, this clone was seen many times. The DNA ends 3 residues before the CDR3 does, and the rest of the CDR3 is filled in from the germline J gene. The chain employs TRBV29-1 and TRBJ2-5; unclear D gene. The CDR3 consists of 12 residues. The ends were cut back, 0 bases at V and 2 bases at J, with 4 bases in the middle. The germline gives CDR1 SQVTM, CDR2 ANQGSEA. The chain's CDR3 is CSVEELQETQYF. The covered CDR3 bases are TGCAGCGTTGAAGAACTGCAAGAGACC.

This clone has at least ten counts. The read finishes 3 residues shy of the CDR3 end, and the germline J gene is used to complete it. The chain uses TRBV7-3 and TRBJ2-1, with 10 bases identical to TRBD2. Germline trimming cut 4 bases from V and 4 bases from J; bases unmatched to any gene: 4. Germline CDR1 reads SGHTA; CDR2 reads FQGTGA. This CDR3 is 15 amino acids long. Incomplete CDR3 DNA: TGTGCCAGCAGCTCTAGACTAGCGGGTTACAATGAG. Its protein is CASSSRLAGYNE. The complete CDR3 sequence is CASSSRLAGYNEQFF.

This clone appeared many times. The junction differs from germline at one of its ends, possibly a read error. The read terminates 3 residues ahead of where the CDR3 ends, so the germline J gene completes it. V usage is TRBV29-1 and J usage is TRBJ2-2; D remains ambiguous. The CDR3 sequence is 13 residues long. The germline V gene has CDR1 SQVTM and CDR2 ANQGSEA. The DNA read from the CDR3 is TGCAGCGTCAAGAGCCCTGACACCAGGGAG. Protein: CSVKSPDTRE. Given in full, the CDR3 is CSVKSPDTRELFF.